These T cell receptor beta chains were read from a single sample in a study of T cells in Graves' hyperthyroidism and ophthalmopathy. TCRdb reprocessed the multiplex PCR reads with MiXCR, giving one entry per CDR3 protein. The data contain approximately 360,000 distinct CDR3 sequences, around 16% of them singletons. Sequencing used blood. Receptors originate from a woman between 18 and 29 years old with Graves' hyperthyroidism that later progressed to Graves' ophthalmopathy. CDR3s include the opening cysteine and the closing phenylalanine or tryptophan. The D gene is left open where the match is weak. Clone size is shown for a subset of rows, as once, few, many or a class of expanded clone.

D gene	clone size	V gene	J gene	CDR3 DNA	CDR3 protein
.	many	TRBV14	TRBJ1-1	TGTGCCAGCAGCCAAGACCCAGCTTACACTGAAGCTTTCTTT	CASSQDPAYTEAFF
TRBD1	many	TRBV11-2	TRBJ2-7	TGTGCCAGCAGCGCCTCCGGGACAGGGTACGACGAGCAGTACTTC	CASSASGTGYDEQYF
.	few	TRBV29-1	TRBJ1-1	TGCAGCACCCTTCGGACAGATAACACTGAAGCTTTCTTT	CSTLRTDNTEAFF
.	.	TRBV4-2	TRBJ2-1	TGTGCCAGCAGCCAAGATCTTACGGACTCCATTTGGGAGCAGTTCTTC	CASSQDLTDSIWEQFF
.	many	TRBV7-2	TRBJ2-7	TGTGCCAGCAGCTTAGTTCTGAGCAACGAGCAGTACTTC	CASSLVLSNEQYF
.	many	TRBV7-3	TRBJ2-5	TGTGCCAGCAGCTCCCTCGGTGTGGGCCAAGAGACCCAGTACTTC	CASSSLGVGQETQYF
.	many	TRBV19	TRBJ1-5	TGTGCCAGTAGTATACGCGGTCGTTATAGCAATCAGCCCCAGCATTTT	CASSIRGRYSNQPQHF
.	many	TRBV20-1	TRBJ2-7	TGTCTATTCGAAAGAGTCCGTGGCGAGCAGTACTTC	CLFERVRGEQYF
.	.	TRBV20-1	TRBJ1-4	TGCAGTGCTAGACGACCCGGCGGGGGTAATGAAAAACTGTTTTTT	CSARRPGGGNEKLFF
TRBD1	.	TRBV4-1	TRBJ2-7	TGCGCCAGCAGCCAAGAGGGGGCAGGGACAGGGGTTCGCGAGCAGTACTTC	CASSQEGAGTGVREQYF
TRBD1	.	TRBV27	TRBJ2-2	TGTGCCAGCAGATACGATGGGACAGGAGGGAACACCGGGGAGCTGTTTTTT	CASRYDGTGGNTGELFF
TRBD1	few	TRBV2	TRBJ2-5	TGTGCCAGCAGTTCGAGGGGGCAGTACCAAGAGACCCAGTACTTC	CASSSRGQYQETQYF
TRBD2	many	TRBV12-3/TRBV12-4	TRBJ2-3	TGTGCCACTAGCGGGAGTAGCACAGATACGCAGTATTTT	CATSGSSTDTQYF
TRBD2	.	TRBV30	TRBJ2-1	TGTGCCTGGAGTGTAGGGACTAGCGGGAGGGCCGGTGAGCAGTTCTTC	CAWSVGTSGRAGEQFF
.	.	TRBV7-9	TRBJ2-1	TGTGCCAGCAGCTCACGTGAGCAGTTCTTC	CASSSREQFF
TRBD2	few	TRBV5-1	TRBJ2-5	TGCGCCAGCAGCTTGGGCCCCACTAGCGGGAGGGCCGGTGAGACCCAGTACTTC	CASSLGPTSGRAGETQYF
.	many	TRBV30	TRBJ1-5	TGTGCCTGGAGCGCAGGAGGCAATCAGCCCCAGCATTTT	CAWSAGGNQPQHF
.	few	TRBV5-5	TRBJ1-3	TGTGCCAGCAGCTTGGCTCCGGGACGTGGAAACACCATATATTTT	CASSLAPGRGNTIYF
TRBD1	many	TRBV28	TRBJ2-7	TGTGCCAGCAGCCACCCGGGCAGGGGGAGCTCCTACGAGCAGTACTTC	CASSHPGRGSSYEQYF
.	.	TRBV7-2	TRBJ1-6	TGTGCCAGCAGCTTATTAGTGGGAGATTCACCCCTCCACTTT	CASSLLVGDSPLHF
.	many	TRBV12-3/TRBV12-4	TRBJ2-3	TGTGCCAGCAGTTTACGGGGGACAATAGGCACAGATACGCAGTATTTT	CASSLRGTIGTDTQYF
TRBD2	.	TRBV4-3	TRBJ2-1	TGCGCCAGCAGCCCCAGTTTAAATAGCGGGAGTGGCAATGAGCAGTTCTTC	CASSPSLNSGSGNEQFF
.	few	TRBV19	TRBJ2-3	TGTGCCAGTAGTATAGTAGAAGGGACCTTCGTCACAGATACGCAGTATTTT	CASSIVEGTFVTDTQYF
.	many	TRBV12-3/TRBV12-4	TRBJ2-7	TGTGCCAGCAGTGCCGACAGGACCTCAGCACAGTACTTC	CASSADRTSAQYF
TRBD1	many	TRBV5-1	TRBJ2-1	TGCGCCAGCAGCTTGGCCCCGGGACAGGGGGACGATGAGCAGTTCTTC	CASSLAPGQGDDEQFF
.	many	TRBV27	TRBJ2-5	TGTGCCAGCAGCGTCCCAGGGGAGCGGCAAGAGACCCAGTACTTC	CASSVPGERQETQYF
.	many	TRBV11-2	TRBJ2-7	TGTGCCAGCAGCCCCGACCCTAGAGGATACGAGCAGTACTTC	CASSPDPRGYEQYF
TRBD2	.	TRBV20-1	TRBJ2-5	TGCAGTGCTAGCAGAGGGACTAGCGGGAGTGGAATGGAGACCCAGTACTTC	CSASRGTSGSGMETQYF
.	many	TRBV27	TRBJ2-7	TGTGCCAGCAGCCGGAAGGGTAGAAACGAGCAGTACTTC	CASSRKGRNEQYF
TRBD2	.	TRBV11-2	TRBJ2-1	TGTGCCAGTCGCCGTCCGGGAGGGTCGGTCAATGAGCAGTTCTTC	CASRRPGGSVNEQFF
TRBD1	many	TRBV12-3/TRBV12-4	TRBJ2-3	TGTGCCAGCGGACAGGGCCATGGCACAGATACGCAGTATTTT	CASGQGHGTDTQYF
TRBD2	.	TRBV16	TRBJ2-2	TGTGCCAGCAGCCCTACTATGCTAGCGGGAGTGAACACCGGGGAGCTGTTTTTT	CASSPTMLAGVNTGELFF
.	many	TRBV2	TRBJ2-5	TGTGCCAGCAGTGGTACGGGGAACGGGGAGACCCAGTACTTC	CASSGTGNGETQYF
TRBD2	few	TRBV6-2/TRBV6-3	TRBJ2-1	TGTGCCAGCAGGCTCATCCTGGCGGGAGTGGGCTACAATGAGCAGTTCTTC	CASRLILAGVGYNEQFF
TRBD1	many	TRBV2	TRBJ1-5	TGTGCCAGCAGTGAAGCGAGGAAACAGGGGAACGGTCAGCCCCAGCATTTT	CASSEARKQGNGQPQHF
TRBD2	.	TRBV29-1	TRBJ2-1	TGCAGCGTTAGCGGGAGAATAAATGAGCAGTTCTTC	CSVSGRINEQFF
.	few	TRBV7-9	TRBJ2-3	TGTGCCAGCAAAGCTACCCCTAGCACAGATACGCAGTATTTT	CASKATPSTDTQYF
.	many	TRBV27	TRBJ2-1	TGTGCCAGCAGTTCGTCATCACAGCAAACTAGGGGAGACAATGAGCAGTTCTTC	CASSSSSQQTRGDNEQFF
.	few	TRBV20-1	TRBJ2-1	TGCAGTGCTAGAGATCTCGACCGGACCGCCTATAGTGAGCAGTTCTTC	CSARDLDRTAYSEQFF
.	.	TRBV30	TRBJ2-3	TGTGCCTGGAGTGCGGTCCTCAGGGGGGCAGATACGCAGTATTTT	CAWSAVLRGADTQYF
.	many	TRBV5-1	TRBJ2-3	TGCGCCAGCAGCTTGTCAGGAGGCTATAACACAGATACGCAGTATTTT	CASSLSGGYNTDTQYF
.	.	TRBV10-2	TRBJ1-2	TGCGCCAGCAGTGATAAAGGTCCGGACTATGGCTACACCTTC	CASSDKGPDYGYTF
.	many	TRBV28	TRBJ2-3	TGTGCCAGCAATCAATATTCCTGGGAGGCCGCCACAGATACGCAGTATTTT	CASNQYSWEAATDTQYF